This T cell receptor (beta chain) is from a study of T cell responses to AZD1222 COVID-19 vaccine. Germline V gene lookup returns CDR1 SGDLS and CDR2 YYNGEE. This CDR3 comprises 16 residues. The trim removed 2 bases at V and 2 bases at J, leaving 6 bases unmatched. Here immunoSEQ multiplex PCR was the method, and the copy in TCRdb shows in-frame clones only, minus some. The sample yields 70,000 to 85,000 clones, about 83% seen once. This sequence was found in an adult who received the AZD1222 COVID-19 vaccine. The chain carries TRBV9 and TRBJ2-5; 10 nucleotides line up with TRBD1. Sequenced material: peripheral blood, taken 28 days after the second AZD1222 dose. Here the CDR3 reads CASSVPRTGGQETQYF. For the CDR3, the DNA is TGTGCCAGCAGCGTCCCTCGGACAGGGGGTCAAGAGACCCAGTACTTC. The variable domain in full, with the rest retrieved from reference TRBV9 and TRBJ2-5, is DSGVTQTPKHLITATGQRVTLRCSPRSGDLSVYWYQQSLDQGLQFLIQYYNGEERAKGNILERFSAQQFPDLHSELNLSSLELGDSALYFCASSVPRTGGQETQYFGPGTRLLVL.